These 21 T cell receptor beta chains came from one sample sequenced in a study of human T cells and chemical hapten exposure. The time point here: patch test 3, about 24 weeks after DPC sensitization. Treatment indicated: therapeutic diphenylcyclopropenone sensitization with weekly scalp DPC. MiXCR, applied by TCRdb to the RACE reads, yields one record per CDR3 protein. The sample contains roughly 69,000 distinct CDR3 sequences, roughly 11% of which appear only once. This sample comprised whole blood, obtained in connection with sensitization to the hapten diphenylcyclopropenone (DPC). These receptors originate from a woman under 40 with alopecia areata. Some clones in this sample may be carry-over from other donors' samples.

V usage is TRBV2 and J usage is TRBJ2-1, with D tentatively TRBD1 or TRBD2 (5 bases each). CDR1 is SNHLY, CDR2 FYNNEI, per germline. The CDR3 runs to 15 residues. V shed 8 bases and J shed 0 bases, with 14 bases lying between them. CDR3 DNA: TGTGCCAGCGCCGGGGACCCGAGCTCCTACAATGAGCAGTTCTTC. Translated, it gives CASAGDPSSYNEQFF.

CDR3 residues: CASSLAGRGSPLHF. CDR3 DNA: TGCGCCAGCAGCTTGGCCGGCAGGGGATCACCCCTCCACTTT. The chain joins TRBV5-1 to TRBJ1-6; D is perhaps TRBD1 (6 bases). This CDR3 has 14 residues. Trimming left V 0 bases short and J 10 bases short, with 11 bases between. CDR1 is SGHRS, CDR2 YFSETQ, per germline.

This clonotype was counted ten times or more. V and J are TRBV12-3 or TRBV12-4 and TRBJ2-7; D is unresolved. V was pared by 6 bases and J by 0 bases, with 21 bases between. The CDR3 contains 17 residues. CDR3 sequence reads: CASSFYGVRVASYEQYF. For the CDR3, the DNA is TGTGCCAGCAGCTTTTATGGAGTAAGGGTTGCCTCCTACGAGCAGTACTTC.

This clonotype was counted only a few times. V and J are TRBV4-3 and TRBJ2-7; 7 bases fit TRBD1. The V gene's germline CDR1 is LGHNA and CDR2 YSLEER. This CDR3 comprises 17 residues. With V trimmed by 0 bases and J by 0 bases, 8 bases remained unmatched. CDR3 residues: CASSQEPFRGSSYEQYF. CDR3 coding DNA: TGCGCCAGCAGCCAAGAGCCCTTCAGGGGGAGCTCCTACGAGCAGTACTTC.

In its sample, this clonotype was seen many times. The V gene is TRBV7-2, the J gene TRBJ2-7, with 7 bases that match TRBD1. Germline-derived CDR1 and CDR2 are SGHTA and FQGNSA. The CDR3 has 15 amino acids. The V gene end was trimmed by 4 bases and the J gene end by 3 bases; junction bases not matched to a gene: 9. In DNA form, the CDR3 reads TGTGCCAGCAGCTCGAGTACCGCAGGGGGCTACGAGCAGTACTTC. It specifies CASSSSTAGGYEQYF. The full variable domain, its missing parts supplied by reference TRBV7-2 and TRBJ2-7, is GAGVSQSPSNKVTEKGKDVELRCDPISGHTALYWYRQSLGQGLEFLIYFQGNSAPDKSGLPSDRFSAERTGGSVSTLTIQRTQQEDSAVYLCASSSSTAGGYEQYFGPGTRLTVT.

The rearrangement links TRBV7-7 to TRBJ2-5, with D hard to call. V dropped 1 base and J dropped 0 bases, with 6 bases sitting between them. Per the germline V gene, CDR1 is SSHAT and CDR2 is FNYEAQ (reference sequence). The CDR3 has 14 residues. DNA for the CDR3: TGTGCCAGCAGCTTAGGGGATGACCAAGAGACCCAGTACTTC. Translating gives CASSLGDDQETQYF. The variable domain in full, with the rest retrieved from reference TRBV7-7 and TRBJ2-5, is GAGVSQSPRYKVTKRGQDVTLRCDPISSHATLYWYQQALGQGPEFLTYFNYEAQPDKSGLPSDRFSAERPEGSISTLTIQRTEQRDSAMYRCASSLGDDQETQYFGPGTRLLVL.

V usage is TRBV11-3 and J usage is TRBJ2-1; no clear D gene. Trimming left V 1 base short and J 5 bases short, with 6 bases between. Germline V gene data show CDR1 as SGHNT and CDR2 as YENEEA. This CDR3 has 13 residues. This CDR3 reads CASSLVADNEQFF. In DNA, the CDR3 is TGTGCCAGCAGCTTAGTCGCGGACAATGAGCAGTTCTTC. Full variable domain (rest looked up from reference TRBV11-3 and TRBJ2-1): EAGVVQSPRYKIIEKKQPVAFWCNPISGHNTLYWYLQNLGQGPELLIRYENEEAVDDSQLPKDRFSAERLKGVDSTLKIQPAELGDSAVYLCASSLVADNEQFFGPGTRLTVL.

This clonotype was seen only a few times. V and J are TRBV20-1 and TRBJ1-2; 8 bases are a match to TRBD1. This CDR3 comprises 15 residues. Per the germline V gene, CDR1 is DFQATT and CDR2 is SNEGSKA (reference sequence). V shed 6 bases, J shed 4 bases, and the junction held 13 bases outside the gene matches. The CDR3 bases are TGCAGTGCGTTCTTAAGGGCAGGGACAGGCTATGGCTACACCTTC. It is translated as CSAFLRAGTGYGYTF.

This clonotype came up a few times. The J gene is TRBJ2-6, the V gene TRBV6-6; tentative D call: TRBD1 (6 bases). This CDR3 comprises 15 residues. Germline assignment: CDR1 MNHNY and CDR2 SVGAGI (reference sequence). The CDR3 loop reads CASRDRSSGANVLTF. CDR3 coding DNA: TGTGCTTCAAGAGACAGGTCCTCTGGGGCCAACGTCCTGACTTTC.

Ten or more counts support this clonotype. V and J are TRBV30 and TRBJ2-1; no firm D call. The ends were cut back, 2 bases at V and 7 bases at J, with 9 bases in the middle. This CDR3 contains 12 residues. Per germline, CDR1 GTSNPN and CDR2 SVGIG (reference sequence). CDR3 coding DNA: TGTGCCTGGAGTCTCGGGCGGAATGAGCAGTTCTTC. Translating it yields CAWSLGRNEQFF.

A few counts support this clonotype. This sequence joins TRBV11-2 and TRBJ2-1; 8 bases align to TRBD1. The CDR3 is made up of 13 amino acids. CDR1 and CDR2 (germline): SGHAT, FQNNGV. Trimming cost V 7 bases and J 10 bases; bases outside gene matches: 9. The CDR3 region has the DNA TGTGCCAGCACCGGACAGGGTTCGAGGGAGCAGTTCTTC. Protein product: CASTGQGSREQFF.

The chain joins TRBV5-4 to TRBJ1-1; a weak D match, TRBD1 (5 bases). Germline lookup yields CDR1 SGHNT and CDR2 YYREEE (reference sequence). With 3 bases removed from V and 11 bases from J, the gap between germline ends came to 23 bases. The CDR3 totals 15 residues. For the CDR3, the DNA is TGTGCCAGCAGCTCCGGGGACCAGAGGGACCGGGTGGCTTTCTTT. Its protein is CASSSGDQRDRVAFF. Supplemented by reference TRBV5-4 and TRBJ1-1, the full variable domain reads ETGVTQSPTHLIKTRGQQVTLRCSSQSGHNTVSWYQQALGQGPQFIFQYYREEENGRGNFPPRFSGLQFPNYSSELNVNALELDDSALYLCASSSGDQRDRVAFFGQGTRLTVV.

This clonotype was recorded a few times. This rearrangement joins TRBV29-1 to TRBJ2-2, with TRBD2 matching 8 bases. The germline gives CDR1 SQVTM, CDR2 ANQGSEA. With V trimmed by 7 bases and J by 2 bases, 6 bases remained unmatched. The CDR3 has 14 residues. In DNA form, the CDR3 reads TGCAGCGCGATAGCGGGGCATAACACCGGGGAGCTGTTTTTT. Encoded protein: CSAIAGHNTGELFF.

This clonotype came up many times. V is TRBV12-5 and J is TRBJ1-1; perhaps TRBD1 as D (5 bases). Trimming pared 5 bases from V and 4 bases from J, leaving 11 bases between. The CDR3 contains 13 residues. Germline V gene sequence: CDR1 LGHNT, CDR2 FRNRAP. CDR3 coding DNA: TGTGCTAGTGGTCCTTCGGGGCCCACTGAAGCTTTCTTT. Translating it yields CASGPSGPTEAFF.

This clonotype was recorded a few times. The V call is TRBV7-6, the J call TRBJ2-5; D perhaps matches TRBD2 (6 bases). Trimming removed 5 bases from V and 0 bases from J, with 7 bases in between. The CDR3 has 13 amino acids. CDR1 SGHVS and CDR2 FNYEAQ come from the germline V gene. The CDR3 coding sequence is TGTGCCAGCAGCGGGGACTACCAAGAGACCCAGTACTTC. Amino acids: CASSGDYQETQYF.

A word on this clonotype: This may be a read error: a much more frequent sequence differs by one nucleotide. V and J are TRBV18 and TRBJ1-5, with D perhaps TRBD1 (6 bases). The CDR3 sequence is 14 residues long. Germline assignment: CDR1 KGHSH and CDR2 LQKENI. The CDR3 spells CVSSPLHRDQPQHF. The CDR3 coding sequence is TGTGTCAGCTCGCCACTCCACAGGGATCAGCCCCAGCATTTT.

This chain joins TRBV29-1 and TRBJ2-1, with 9 bases lining up with TRBD1. V shed 4 bases and J 4 bases; nucleotides not matched to a gene: 2. Per the germline V gene, CDR1 is SQVTM and CDR2 is ANQGSEA. The CDR3 spans 13 residues. The CDR3 loop is CSVAGTGYNEQFF. The DNA for the CDR3 is TGCAGCGTTGCCGGGACAGGGTACAATGAGCAGTTCTTC.

This clonotype was observed a few times. The gene calls are TRBV6-6 and TRBJ1-1, with D possibly TRBD1 on 6 matching bases. The V end lost 5 bases, the J end lost 2 bases, and 18 bases lay between the germline ends. The CDR3 spans 16 residues. Germline V gene data show CDR1 as MNHNY and CDR2 as SVGAGI (reference sequence). CDR3 residues: CASSGGGRGSNTEAFF. Here the CDR3 DNA reads TGTGCCAGCAGTGGGGGTGGCAGGGGCTCAAACACTGAAGCTTTCTTT.

This clonotype was counted at least ten times. The chain recombines TRBV5-1 with TRBJ2-5; D gene ambiguous. Trimming removed 0 bases at V and 4 bases at J, with 13 bases between. Germline CDR1 and CDR2: SGHRS and YFSETQ. The CDR3 has 15 residues. CDR3 in DNA: TGCGCCAGCAGCTTGGAAGTGCAGGTGGTAGAGACCCAGTACTTC. This gives the protein CASSLEVQVVETQYF.

Comment on this clonotype: A read error is possible here, since a much larger clone lies one base away. This rearrangement joins TRBV11-2 to TRBJ2-1, with a tentative D call TRBD2 (5 bases). Germline V gives CDR1 SGHAT, CDR2 FQNNGV. This CDR3 comprises 13 residues. For the CDR3, the DNA is TGTGCCGGCAGCTCTTCCGGGGACAATGAGCAGTTCTTC. It encodes CAGSSSGDNEQFF. Full variable domain (rest looked up from reference TRBV11-2 and TRBJ2-1): EAGVAQSPRYKIIEKRQSVAFWCNPISGHATLYWYQQILGQGPKLLIQFQNNGVVDDSQLPKDRFSAERLKGVDSTLKIQPAKLEDSAVYLCAGSSSGDNEQFFGPGTRLTVL.

In this sample, this clonotype turned up a few times. This chain uses TRBV6-6 with TRBJ2-7, with D tentatively TRBD1 or TRBD2 (6 bases each). The CDR3 has 17 residues. Germline CDR1 reads MNHNY; CDR2 reads SVGAGI (reference sequence). The V gene lost 2 bases and the J gene lost 4 bases, with 21 bases spanning the gap. DNA for the CDR3: TGTGCCAGCAGTTACCCCCCATTTGGGGGGCTTATTTACGAGCAGTACTTC. Encoded protein: CASSYPPFGGLIYEQYF.